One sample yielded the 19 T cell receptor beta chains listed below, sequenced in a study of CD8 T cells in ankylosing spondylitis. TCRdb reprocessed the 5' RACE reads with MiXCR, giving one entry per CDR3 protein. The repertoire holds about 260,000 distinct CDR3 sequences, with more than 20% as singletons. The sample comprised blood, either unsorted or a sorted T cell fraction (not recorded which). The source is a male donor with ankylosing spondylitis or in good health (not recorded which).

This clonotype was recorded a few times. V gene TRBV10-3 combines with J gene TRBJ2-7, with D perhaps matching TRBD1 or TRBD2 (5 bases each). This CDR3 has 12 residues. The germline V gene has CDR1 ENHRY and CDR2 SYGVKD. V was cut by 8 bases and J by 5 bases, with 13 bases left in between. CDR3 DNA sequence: TGTGCCATCGGGGGTGACGCAGACGAGCAGTACTTC. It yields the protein CAIGGDADEQYF.

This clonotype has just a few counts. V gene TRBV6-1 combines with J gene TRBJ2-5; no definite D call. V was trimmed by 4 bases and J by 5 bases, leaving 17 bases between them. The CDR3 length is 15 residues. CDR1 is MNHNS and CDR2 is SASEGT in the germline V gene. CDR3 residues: CASSGGSVPRETQYF. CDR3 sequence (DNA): TGTGCCAGCAGTGGTGGGTCTGTACCTCGGGAGACCCAGTACTTC.

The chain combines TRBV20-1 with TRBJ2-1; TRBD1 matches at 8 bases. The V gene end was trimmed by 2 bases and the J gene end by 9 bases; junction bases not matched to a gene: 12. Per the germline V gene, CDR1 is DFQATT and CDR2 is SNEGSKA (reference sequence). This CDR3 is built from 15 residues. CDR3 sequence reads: CSARSRTGTSGEQFF. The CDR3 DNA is TGCAGTGCTAGATCCCGGACAGGGACGAGTGGTGAGCAGTTCTTC.

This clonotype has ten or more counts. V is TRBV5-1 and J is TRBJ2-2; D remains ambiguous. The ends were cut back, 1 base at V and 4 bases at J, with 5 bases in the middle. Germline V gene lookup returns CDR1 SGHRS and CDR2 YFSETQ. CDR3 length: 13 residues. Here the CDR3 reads CASSLSLTGELFF. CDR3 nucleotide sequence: TGCGCCAGCAGCTTGAGTCTCACCGGGGAGCTGTTTTTT.

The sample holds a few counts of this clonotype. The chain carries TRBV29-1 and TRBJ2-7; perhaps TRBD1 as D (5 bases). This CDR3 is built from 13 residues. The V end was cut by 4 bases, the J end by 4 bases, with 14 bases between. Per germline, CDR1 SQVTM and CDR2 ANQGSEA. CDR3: CSVVTDTGYEQYF. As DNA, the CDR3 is TGCAGCGTTGTAACAGATACAGGATACGAGCAGTACTTC.

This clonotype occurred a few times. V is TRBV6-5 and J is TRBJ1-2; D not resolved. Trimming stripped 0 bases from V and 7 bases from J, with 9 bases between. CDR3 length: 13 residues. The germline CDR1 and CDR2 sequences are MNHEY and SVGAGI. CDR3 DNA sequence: TGTGCCAGCAGTTACTCGGGGTGGAGTGGCTACACCTTC. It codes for CASSYSGWSGYTF.

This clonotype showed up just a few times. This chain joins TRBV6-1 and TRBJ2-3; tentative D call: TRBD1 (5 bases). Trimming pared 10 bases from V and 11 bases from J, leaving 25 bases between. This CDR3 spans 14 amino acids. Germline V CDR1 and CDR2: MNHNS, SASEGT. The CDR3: CATLSPRPQGEQYF. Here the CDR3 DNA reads TGTGCCACCCTTTCCCCGAGACCTCAAGGGGAGCAGTATTTT.

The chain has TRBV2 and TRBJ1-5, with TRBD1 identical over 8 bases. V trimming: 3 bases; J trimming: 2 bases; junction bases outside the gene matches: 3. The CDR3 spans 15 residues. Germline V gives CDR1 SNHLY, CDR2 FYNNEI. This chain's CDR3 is CASSEATGGNQPQHF. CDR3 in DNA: TGTGCCAGCAGTGAGGCGACAGGGGGCAATCAGCCCCAGCATTTT.

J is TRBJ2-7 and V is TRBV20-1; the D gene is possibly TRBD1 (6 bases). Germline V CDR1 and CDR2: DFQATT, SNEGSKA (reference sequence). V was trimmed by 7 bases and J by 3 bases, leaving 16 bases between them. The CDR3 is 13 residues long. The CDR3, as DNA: TGCAGTGGGAGACAGGACTTGAACTACGAGCAGTACTTC. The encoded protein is CSGRQDLNYEQYF.

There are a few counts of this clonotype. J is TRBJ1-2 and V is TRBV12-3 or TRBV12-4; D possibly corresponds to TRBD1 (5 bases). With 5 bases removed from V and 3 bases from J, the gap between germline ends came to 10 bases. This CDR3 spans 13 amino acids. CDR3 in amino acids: CASSTRAYYGYTF. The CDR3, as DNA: TGTGCCAGCAGTACCAGGGCGTACTATGGCTACACCTTC.

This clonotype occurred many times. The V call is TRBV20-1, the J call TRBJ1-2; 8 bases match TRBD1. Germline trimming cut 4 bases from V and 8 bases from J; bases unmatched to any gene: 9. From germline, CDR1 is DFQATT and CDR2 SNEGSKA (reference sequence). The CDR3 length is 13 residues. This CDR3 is CSANPVQGGGYTF. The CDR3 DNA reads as TGCAGTGCTAACCCTGTACAGGGGGGCGGCTACACCTTC.

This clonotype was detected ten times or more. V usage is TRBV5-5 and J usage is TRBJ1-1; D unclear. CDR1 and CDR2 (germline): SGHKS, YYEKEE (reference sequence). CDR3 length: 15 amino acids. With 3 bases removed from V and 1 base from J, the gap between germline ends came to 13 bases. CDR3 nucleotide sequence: TGTGCCAGCAGCTCACGACCAGACCAGAACACTGAAGCTTTCTTT. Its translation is CASSSRPDQNTEAFF.

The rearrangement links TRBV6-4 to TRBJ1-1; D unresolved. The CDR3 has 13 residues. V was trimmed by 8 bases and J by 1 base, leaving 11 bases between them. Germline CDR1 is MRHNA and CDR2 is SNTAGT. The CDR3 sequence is CASSEEENTEAFF. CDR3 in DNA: TGTGCCAGCTCTGAAGAGGAGAACACTGAAGCTTTCTTT.

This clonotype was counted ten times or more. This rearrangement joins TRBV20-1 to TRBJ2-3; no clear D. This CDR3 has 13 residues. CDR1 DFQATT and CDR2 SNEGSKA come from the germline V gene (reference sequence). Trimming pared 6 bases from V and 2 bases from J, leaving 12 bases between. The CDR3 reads CSALASYTDTQYF. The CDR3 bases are TGCAGTGCCCTGGCCTCCTACACAGATACGCAGTATTTT.

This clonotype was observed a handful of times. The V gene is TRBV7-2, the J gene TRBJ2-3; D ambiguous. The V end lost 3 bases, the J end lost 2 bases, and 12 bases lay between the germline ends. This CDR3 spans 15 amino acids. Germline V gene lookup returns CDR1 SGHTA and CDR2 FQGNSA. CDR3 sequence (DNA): TGTGCCAGCAGCTTGACCAGACTCGACACAGATACGCAGTATTTT. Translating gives CASSLTRLDTDTQYF. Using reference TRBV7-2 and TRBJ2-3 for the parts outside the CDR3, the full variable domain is GAGVSQSPSNKVTEKGKDVELRCDPISGHTALYWYRQSLGQGLEFLIYFQGNSAPDKSGLPSDRFSAERTGGSVSTLTIQRTQQEDSAVYLCASSLTRLDTDTQYFGPGTRLTVL.

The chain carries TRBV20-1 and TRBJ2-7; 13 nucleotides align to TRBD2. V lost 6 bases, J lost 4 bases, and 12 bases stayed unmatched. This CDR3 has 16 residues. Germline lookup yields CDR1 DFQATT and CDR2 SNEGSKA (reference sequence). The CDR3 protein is CSAPRAGTSGAYEQYF. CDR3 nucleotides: TGCAGTGCCCCCCGGGCCGGGACTAGCGGGGCGTACGAGCAGTACTTC.

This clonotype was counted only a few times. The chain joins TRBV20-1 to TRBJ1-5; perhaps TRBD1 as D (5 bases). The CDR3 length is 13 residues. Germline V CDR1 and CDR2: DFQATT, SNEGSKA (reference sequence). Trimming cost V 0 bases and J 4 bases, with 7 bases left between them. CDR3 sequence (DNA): TGCAGTGCTAGAGATGAGGGGAATCAGCCCCAGCATTTT. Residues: CSARDEGNQPQHF.

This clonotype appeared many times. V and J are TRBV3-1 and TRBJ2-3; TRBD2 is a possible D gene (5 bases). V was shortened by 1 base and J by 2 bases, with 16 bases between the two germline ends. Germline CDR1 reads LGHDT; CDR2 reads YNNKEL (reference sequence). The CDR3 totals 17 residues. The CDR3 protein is CASSQGVRTLVTDTQYF. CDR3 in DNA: TGTGCCAGCAGCCAAGGGGTCCGGACTCTGGTCACAGATACGCAGTATTTT.

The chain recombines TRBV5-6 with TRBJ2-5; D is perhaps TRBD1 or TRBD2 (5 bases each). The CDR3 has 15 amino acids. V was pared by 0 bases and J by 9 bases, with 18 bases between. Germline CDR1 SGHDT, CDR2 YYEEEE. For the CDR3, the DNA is TGTGCCAGCAGCTTGGCACAGGCTCTCGGGGTGGCCCAGTACTTC. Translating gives CASSLAQALGVAQYF.